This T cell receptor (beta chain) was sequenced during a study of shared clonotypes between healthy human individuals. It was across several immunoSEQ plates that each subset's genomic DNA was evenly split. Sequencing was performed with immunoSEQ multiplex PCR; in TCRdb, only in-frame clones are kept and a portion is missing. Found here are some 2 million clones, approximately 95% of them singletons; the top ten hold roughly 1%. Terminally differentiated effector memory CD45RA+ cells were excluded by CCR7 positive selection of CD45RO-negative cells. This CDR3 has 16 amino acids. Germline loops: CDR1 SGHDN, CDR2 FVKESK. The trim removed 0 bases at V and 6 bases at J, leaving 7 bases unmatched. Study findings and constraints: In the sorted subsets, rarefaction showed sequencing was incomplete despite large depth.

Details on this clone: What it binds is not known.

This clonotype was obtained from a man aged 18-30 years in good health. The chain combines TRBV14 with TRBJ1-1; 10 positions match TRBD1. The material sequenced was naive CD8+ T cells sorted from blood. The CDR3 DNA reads TGTGCCAGCAGCCAAGATGCAGCCGGGACAGGGGCTGAAGCTTTCTTT. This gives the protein CASSQDAAGTGAEAFF. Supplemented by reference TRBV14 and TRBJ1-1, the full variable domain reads EAGVTQFPSHSVIEKGQTVTLRCDPISGHDNLYWYRRVMGKEIKFLLHFVKESKQDESGMPNNRFLAERTGGTYSTLKVQPAELEDSGVYFCASSQDAAGTGAEAFFGQGTRLTVV.